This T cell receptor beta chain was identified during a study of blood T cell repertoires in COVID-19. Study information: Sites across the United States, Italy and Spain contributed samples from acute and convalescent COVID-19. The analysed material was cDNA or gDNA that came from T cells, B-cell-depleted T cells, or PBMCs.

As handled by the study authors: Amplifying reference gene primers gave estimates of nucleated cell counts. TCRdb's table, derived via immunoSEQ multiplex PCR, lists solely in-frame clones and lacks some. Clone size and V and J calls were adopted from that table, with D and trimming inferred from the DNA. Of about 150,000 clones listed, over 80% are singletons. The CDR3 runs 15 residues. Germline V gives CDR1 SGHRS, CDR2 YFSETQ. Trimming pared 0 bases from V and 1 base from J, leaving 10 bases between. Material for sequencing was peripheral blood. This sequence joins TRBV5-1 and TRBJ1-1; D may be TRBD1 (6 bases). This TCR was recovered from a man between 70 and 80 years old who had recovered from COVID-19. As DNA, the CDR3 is TGCGCCAGCAGCTTGGCCGGGGACAAGAACACTGAAGCTTTCTTT. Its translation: CASSLAGDKNTEAFF. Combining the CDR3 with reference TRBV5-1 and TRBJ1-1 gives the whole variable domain KAGVTQTPRYLIKTRGQQVTLSCSPISGHRSVSWYQQTPGQGLQFLFEYFSETQRNKGNFPGRFSGRQFSNSRSEMNVSTLELGDSALYLCASSLAGDKNTEAFFGQGTRLTVV.